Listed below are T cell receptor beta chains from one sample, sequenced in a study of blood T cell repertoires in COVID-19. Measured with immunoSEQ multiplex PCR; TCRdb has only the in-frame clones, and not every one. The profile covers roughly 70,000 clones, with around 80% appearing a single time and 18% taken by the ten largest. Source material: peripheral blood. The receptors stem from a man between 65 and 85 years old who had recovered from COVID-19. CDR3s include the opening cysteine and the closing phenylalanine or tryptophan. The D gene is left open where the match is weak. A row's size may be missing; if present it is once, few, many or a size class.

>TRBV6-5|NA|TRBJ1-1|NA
CASSYSARRVAFF
TGTGCCAGCAGTTACTCGGCCCGGAGGGTTGCTTTCTTT
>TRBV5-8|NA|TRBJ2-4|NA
CASSGWQGKNIQYF
TGTGCCAGCAGCGGGTGGCAGGGTAAAAACATTCAGTACTTC
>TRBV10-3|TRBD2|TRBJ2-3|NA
CAIREGLAELVEDTQYF
TGTGCCATCAGAGAAGGACTAGCGGAACTAGTTGAAGATACGCAGTATTTT
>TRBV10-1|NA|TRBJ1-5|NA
CAAEYRDSNQPQHF
TGCGCCGCGGAATACAGGGATAGCAATCAGCCCCAGCATTTT
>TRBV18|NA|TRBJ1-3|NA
CASSPPTTARTSGNTIYF
TGTGCCAGCTCACCACCTACGACAGCGCGAACGTCTGGAAACACCATATATTTT
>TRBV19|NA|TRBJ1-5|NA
CASSSLLTAISNQPQHF
TGTGCCAGTAGTAGCTTGTTGACAGCGATTAGCAATCAGCCCCAGCATTTT
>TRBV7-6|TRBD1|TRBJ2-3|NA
CASSLLTGGVTDTQYF
TGTGCCAGCAGCTTACTGACAGGGGGTGTCACAGATACGCAGTATTTT
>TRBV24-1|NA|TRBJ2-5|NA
CATSAAPLAGQETQYF
TGTGCCACCAGTGCCGCACCTCTCGCGGGGCAAGAGACCCAGTACTTC
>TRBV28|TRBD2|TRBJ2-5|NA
CASSFRAGGSNERETQYF
TGTGCCAGCAGTTTCAGGGCGGGAGGGAGCAACGAAAGGGAGACCCAGTACTTC
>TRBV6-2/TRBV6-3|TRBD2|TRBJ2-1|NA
CASSYSWDYYNEQFF
TGTGCCAGCAGTTACAGTTGGGACTACTACAATGAGCAGTTCTTC
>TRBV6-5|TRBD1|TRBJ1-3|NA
CASSSDRDQGNTIYF
TGTGCCAGCAGTTCCGACAGGGACCAAGGAAACACCATATATTTT
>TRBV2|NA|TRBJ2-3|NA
CASSDIRGTQYF
TGTGCCAGCAGTGATATTAGGGGGACGCAGTATTTT
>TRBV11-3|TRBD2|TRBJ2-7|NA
CASSLVSGGSRGYEQYF
TGTGCCAGCAGCTTAGTTAGCGGGGGGTCCAGGGGGTACGAGCAGTACTTC
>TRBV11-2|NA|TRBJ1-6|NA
CASSLAGRYSPLHF
TGTGCCAGCAGCTTAGCAGGGAGGTATTCACCCCTCCACTTT
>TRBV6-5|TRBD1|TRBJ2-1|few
CASSYWGGQGQDEQFF
TGTGCCAGCAGTTACTGGGGGGGACAGGGTCAGGATGAGCAGTTCTTC
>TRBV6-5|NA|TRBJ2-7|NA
CASTSGTLRTYEQYF
TGTGCCAGCACCAGCGGGACACTGCGGACCTACGAGCAGTACTTC
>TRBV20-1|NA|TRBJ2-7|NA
CSAPRDYEQYF
TGCAGTGCTCCCCGGGACTACGAGCAGTACTTC
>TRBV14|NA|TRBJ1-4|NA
CASSQVRTAEKLFF
TGTGCCAGCAGCCAAGTGCGGACAGCTGAAAAACTGTTTTTT
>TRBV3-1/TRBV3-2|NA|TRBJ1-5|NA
CASSPRSSNQPQHF
TGTGCCAGCAGCCCGCGGAGTAGCAATCAGCCCCAGCATTTT
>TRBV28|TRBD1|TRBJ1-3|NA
CASRRAGGINTIYF
TGTGCCAGCAGGAGGGCAGGGGGGATAAACACCATATATTTT
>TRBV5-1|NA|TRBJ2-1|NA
CASSLGREQFF
TGCGCCAGCAGCTTGGGGCGGGAGCAGTTCTTC
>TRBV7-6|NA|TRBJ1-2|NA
CASSADSNSNYGYTF
TGTGCCAGCAGCGCGGACTCGAATTCTAACTATGGCTACACCTTC
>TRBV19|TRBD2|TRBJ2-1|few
CASMASGSRMNNEQFF
TGTGCCAGTATGGCTAGCGGGAGCCGAATGAACAATGAGCAGTTCTTC
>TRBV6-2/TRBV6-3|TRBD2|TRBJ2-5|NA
CASSYVAGGPSETQYF
TGTGCCAGCAGTTATGTGGCGGGAGGGCCCTCAGAGACCCAGTACTTC
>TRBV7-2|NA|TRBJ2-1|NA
CASSLRGNYNEQFF
TGTGCCAGCAGCCTTAGAGGGAACTACAATGAGCAGTTCTTC
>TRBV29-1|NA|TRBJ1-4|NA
CSVESGEKLFF
TGCAGCGTTGAATCAGGGGAAAAACTGTTTTTT
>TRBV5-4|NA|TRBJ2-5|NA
CASSSDRTTQYF
TGTGCCAGCAGCTCAGACAGGACTACCCAGTACTTC
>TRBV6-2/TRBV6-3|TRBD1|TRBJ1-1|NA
CASSLQGFGTEAFF
TGTGCCAGCAGTTTACAGGGGTTCGGCACTGAAGCTTTCTTT
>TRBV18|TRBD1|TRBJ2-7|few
CASSLGQERYEQYF
TGTGCCAGCTCCCTGGGACAGGAACGCTACGAGCAGTACTTC
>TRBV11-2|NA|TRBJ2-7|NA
CASSLEIGVWGEQYF
TGTGCCAGCAGCTTAGAAATCGGGGTTTGGGGCGAGCAGTACTTC
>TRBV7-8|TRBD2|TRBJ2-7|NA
CASSHERGPSYEQYF
TGTGCCAGCAGCCATGAGCGGGGTCCTAGCTACGAGCAGTACTTC
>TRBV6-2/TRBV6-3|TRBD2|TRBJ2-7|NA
CASSHGLAGGRDEQYF
TGTGCCAGCAGCCACGGACTAGCGGGAGGGCGGGACGAGCAGTACTTC
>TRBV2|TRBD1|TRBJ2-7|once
CASTLIHGQDEQYF
TGTGCCAGCACCCTCATACACGGACAGGACGAGCAGTACTTC
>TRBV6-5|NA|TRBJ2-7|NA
CASSYEGDEQYF
TGTGCCAGCAGTTATGAGGGAGACGAGCAGTACTTC
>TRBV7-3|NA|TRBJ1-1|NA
CASSLSSTGAEAFF
TGTGCCAGCAGCTTAAGCTCAACGGGGGCTGAAGCTTTCTTT
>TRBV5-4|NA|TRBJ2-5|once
CASSLGGRGFKETQYF
TGTGCCAGCAGCTTGGGGGGCAGGGGTTTTAAAGAGACCCAGTACTTC
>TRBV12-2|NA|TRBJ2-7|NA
CASRLARLAGKTYEQYF
TGTGCAAGTCGCTTAGCGCGACTAGCGGGAAAGACCTACGAGCAGTACTTC
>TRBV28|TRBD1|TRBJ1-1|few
CASSPGDRDFEAFF
TGTGCCAGCAGTCCGGGGGACAGGGATTTTGAAGCTTTCTTT
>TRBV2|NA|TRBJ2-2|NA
CASSGTESPGELFF
TGTGCCAGCAGTGGGACAGAAAGTCCCGGGGAGCTGTTTTTT
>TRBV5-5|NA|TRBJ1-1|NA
CASSGWAGNTEAFF
TGTGCCAGCAGCGGCTGGGCAGGGAACACTGAAGCTTTCTTT
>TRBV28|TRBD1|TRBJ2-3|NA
CASSSPGQRTDTQYF
TGTGCCAGCAGTTCACCGGGACAGCGCACAGATACGCAGTATTTT
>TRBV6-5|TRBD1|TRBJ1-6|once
CASTRQGSGPLHF
TGTGCCAGCACCCGACAGGGGAGTGGCCCCCTCCACTTT
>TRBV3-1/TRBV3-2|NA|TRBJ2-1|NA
CASSQVGGNEQFF
TGTGCCAGCAGCCAAGTTGGAGGGAATGAGCAGTTCTTC
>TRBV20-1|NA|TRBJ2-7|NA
CSASSSYEQYF
TGCAGTGCTTCTAGCTCCTACGAGCAGTACTTC